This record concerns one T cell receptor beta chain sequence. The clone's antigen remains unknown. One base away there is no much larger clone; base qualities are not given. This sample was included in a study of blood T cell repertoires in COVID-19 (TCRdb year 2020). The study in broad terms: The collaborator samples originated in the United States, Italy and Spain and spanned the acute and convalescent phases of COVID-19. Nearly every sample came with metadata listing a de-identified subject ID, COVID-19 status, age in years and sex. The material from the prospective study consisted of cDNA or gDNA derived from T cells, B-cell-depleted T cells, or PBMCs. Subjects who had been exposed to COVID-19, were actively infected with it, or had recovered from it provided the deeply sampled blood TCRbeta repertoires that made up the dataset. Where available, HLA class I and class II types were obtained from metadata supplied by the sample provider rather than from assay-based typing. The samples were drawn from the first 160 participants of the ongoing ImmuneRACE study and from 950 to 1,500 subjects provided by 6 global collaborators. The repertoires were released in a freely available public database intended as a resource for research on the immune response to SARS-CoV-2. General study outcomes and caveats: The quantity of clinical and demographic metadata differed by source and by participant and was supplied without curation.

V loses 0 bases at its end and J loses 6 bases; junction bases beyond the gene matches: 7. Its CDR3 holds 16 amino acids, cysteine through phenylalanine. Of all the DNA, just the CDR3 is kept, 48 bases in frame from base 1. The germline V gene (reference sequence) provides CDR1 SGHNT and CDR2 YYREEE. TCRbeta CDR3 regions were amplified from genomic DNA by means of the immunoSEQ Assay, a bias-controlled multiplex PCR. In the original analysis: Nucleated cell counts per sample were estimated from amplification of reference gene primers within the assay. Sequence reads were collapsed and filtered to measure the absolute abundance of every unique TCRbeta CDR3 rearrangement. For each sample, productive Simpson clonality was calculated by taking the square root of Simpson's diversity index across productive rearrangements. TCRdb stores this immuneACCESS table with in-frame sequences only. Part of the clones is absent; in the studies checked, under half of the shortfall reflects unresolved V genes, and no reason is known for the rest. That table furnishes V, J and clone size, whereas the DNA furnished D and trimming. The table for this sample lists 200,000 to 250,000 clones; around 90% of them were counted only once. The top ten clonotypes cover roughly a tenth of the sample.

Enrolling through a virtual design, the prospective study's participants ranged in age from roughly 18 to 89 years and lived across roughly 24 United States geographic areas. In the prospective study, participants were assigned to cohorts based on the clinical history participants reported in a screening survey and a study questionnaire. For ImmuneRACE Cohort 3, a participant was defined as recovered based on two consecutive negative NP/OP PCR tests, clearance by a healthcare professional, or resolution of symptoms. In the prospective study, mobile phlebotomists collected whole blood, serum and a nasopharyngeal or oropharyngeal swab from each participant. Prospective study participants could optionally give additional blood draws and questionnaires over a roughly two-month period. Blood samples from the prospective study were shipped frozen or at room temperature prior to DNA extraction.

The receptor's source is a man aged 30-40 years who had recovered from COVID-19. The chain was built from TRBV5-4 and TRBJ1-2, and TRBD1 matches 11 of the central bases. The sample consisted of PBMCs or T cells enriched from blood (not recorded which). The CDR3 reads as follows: CASSLDPDRGRDGYTF. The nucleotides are TGTGCCAGCAGCTTGGACCCGGACAGGGGGCGCGATGGCTACACCTTC.